This T cell receptor beta chain came from a study of blood T cell repertoires in COVID-19. Study as a whole: Donors in the United States, Italy and Spain gave samples during acute or convalescent COVID-19. T cells, B-cell-depleted T cells, or PBMCs supplied cDNA or gDNA.

Original analysis: Amplification with reference gene primers provided the estimates of nucleated cell counts. Assay used: immunoSEQ multiplex PCR; TCRdb lists only in-frame clones, some missing. V, J and clone size are taken as reported in that table, and D and trimming were inferred from the DNA itself. The sample lists roughly 170,000 clones, about 86% occurring once. Germline assignment: CDR1 LGHNA and CDR2 YSLEER. There are 14 residues in the CDR3. Deletions cut 3 bases from V and 1 base from J, with 9 bases between. Sample: peripheral blood. This TCR was recovered from a man between 65 and 85 years old with active or convalescent COVID-19. The rearrangement links TRBV4-3 to TRBJ1-1; unclear D gene. The chain's CDR3 is CASSQYPGNTEAFF. The DNA for the CDR3 is TGCGCCAGCAGCCAGTACCCAGGGAACACTGAAGCTTTCTTT.